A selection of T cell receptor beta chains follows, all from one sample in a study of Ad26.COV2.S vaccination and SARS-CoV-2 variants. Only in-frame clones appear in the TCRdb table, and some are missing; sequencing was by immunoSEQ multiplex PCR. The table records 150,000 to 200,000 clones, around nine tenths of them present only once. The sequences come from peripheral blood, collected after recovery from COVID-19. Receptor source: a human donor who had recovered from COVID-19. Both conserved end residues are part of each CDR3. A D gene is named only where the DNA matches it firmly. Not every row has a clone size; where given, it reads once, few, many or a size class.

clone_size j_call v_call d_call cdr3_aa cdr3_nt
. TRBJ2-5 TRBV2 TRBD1 CASSADRVAETQYF TGTGCCAGCAGTGCGGACAGGGTAGCAGAGACCCAGTACTTC
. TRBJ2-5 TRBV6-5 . CASSPRGRVEETQYF TGTGCCAGCAGTCCCCGGGGGAGAGTAGAAGAGACCCAGTACTTC
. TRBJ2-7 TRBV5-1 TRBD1 CASSSNGQGSEQYF TGCGCCAGCAGTTCCAACGGACAGGGGAGCGAGCAGTACTTC
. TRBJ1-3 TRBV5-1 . CASRERGSGNTIYF TGCGCCAGCAGGGAGAGGGGGTCAGGAAACACCATATATTTT
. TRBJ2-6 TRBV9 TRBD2 CASSGDYTNSGANVLTF TGTGCCAGCAGCGGGGACTACACGAACTCTGGGGCCAACGTCCTGACTTTC
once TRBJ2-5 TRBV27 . CASSLLASKETQYF TGTGCCAGCAGTTTATTGGCCAGCAAAGAGACCCAGTACTTC
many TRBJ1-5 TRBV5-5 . CASSVTAAYSNQPQHF TGTGCCAGCAGCGTGACAGCCGCTTATAGCAATCAGCCCCAGCATTTT
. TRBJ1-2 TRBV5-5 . CASSLGQNNYGYTF TGTGCCAGCAGCTTGGGACAGAATAACTATGGCTACACCTTC
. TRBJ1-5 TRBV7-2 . CASSLALGGNQPQHF TGTGCCAGCAGCTTAGCGCTGGGGGGCAATCAGCCCCAGCATTTT
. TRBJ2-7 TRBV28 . CASSLGGRGAYEQYF TGTGCCAGCAGTTTAGGGGGCCGGGGTGCCTACGAGCAGTACTTC
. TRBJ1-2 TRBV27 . CASSEGGNYGYTF TGTGCCAGCAGTGAGGGGGGTAACTATGGCTACACCTTC
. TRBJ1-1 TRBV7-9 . CASSPEVGATEAFF TGTGCCAGCAGCCCAGAGGTAGGGGCCACTGAAGCTTTCTTT
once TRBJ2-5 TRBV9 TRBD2 CASSASGRPQETQYF TGTGCCAGCAGCGCTAGCGGGAGACCACAAGAGACCCAGTACTTC
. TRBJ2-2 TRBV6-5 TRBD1 CASRQRQGRTGELFF TGTGCCAGCAGGCAACGACAGGGGAGGACCGGGGAGCTGTTTTTT
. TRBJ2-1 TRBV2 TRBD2 CASIHRGENEQFF TGTGCCAGCATCCACCGGGGGGAAAATGAGCAGTTCTTC
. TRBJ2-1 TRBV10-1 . CASSAAGARNEQFF TGCGCCAGCAGTGCGGCGGGGGCAAGGAATGAGCAGTTCTTC
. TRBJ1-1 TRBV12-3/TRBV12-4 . CASSLNFWSEAFF TGTGCCAGCAGTTTAAATTTCTGGTCTGAAGCTTTCTTT
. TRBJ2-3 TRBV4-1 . CASSPGSRTDTQYF TGCGCCAGCAGCCCCGGATCCCGCACAGATACGCAGTATTTT
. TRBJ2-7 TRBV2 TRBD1 CASSSGQGVTYEQYF TGTGCCAGCAGTAGTGGACAGGGGGTCACCTACGAGCAGTACTTC
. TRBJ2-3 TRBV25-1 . CASSASLDTQYF TGTGCCAGCAGTGCCTCATTAGATACGCAGTATTTT
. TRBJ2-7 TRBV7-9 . CASSPSGLAEQYF TGTGCCAGCAGCCCATCGGGACTGGCCGAGCAGTACTTC
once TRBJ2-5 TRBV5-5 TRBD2 CASTWEGETQYF TGTGCCAGCACCTGGGAGGGAGAGACCCAGTACTTC
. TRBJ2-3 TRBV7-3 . CASSQKWGADTQYF TGTGCCAGCAGCCAAAAATGGGGGGCAGATACGCAGTATTTT
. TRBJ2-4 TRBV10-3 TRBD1 CAISEPTGITAIQYF TGTGCCATCAGTGAACCGACAGGGATTACGGCCATTCAGTACTTC
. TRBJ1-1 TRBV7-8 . CASSFAGEAEAFF TGTGCCAGCAGCTTCGCAGGGGAAGCTGAAGCTTTCTTT
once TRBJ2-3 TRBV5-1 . CASSLDSPGTDTQYF TGCGCCAGCAGCTTGGACTCCCCGGGCACAGATACGCAGTATTTT
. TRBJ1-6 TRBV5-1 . CASRGAYSPLHF TGCGCCAGCCGCGGGGCCTATTCACCCCTCCACTTT
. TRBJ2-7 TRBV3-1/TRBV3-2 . CASSPWPPYEQYF TGTGCCAGCAGCCCGTGGCCGCCCTACGAGCAGTACTTC